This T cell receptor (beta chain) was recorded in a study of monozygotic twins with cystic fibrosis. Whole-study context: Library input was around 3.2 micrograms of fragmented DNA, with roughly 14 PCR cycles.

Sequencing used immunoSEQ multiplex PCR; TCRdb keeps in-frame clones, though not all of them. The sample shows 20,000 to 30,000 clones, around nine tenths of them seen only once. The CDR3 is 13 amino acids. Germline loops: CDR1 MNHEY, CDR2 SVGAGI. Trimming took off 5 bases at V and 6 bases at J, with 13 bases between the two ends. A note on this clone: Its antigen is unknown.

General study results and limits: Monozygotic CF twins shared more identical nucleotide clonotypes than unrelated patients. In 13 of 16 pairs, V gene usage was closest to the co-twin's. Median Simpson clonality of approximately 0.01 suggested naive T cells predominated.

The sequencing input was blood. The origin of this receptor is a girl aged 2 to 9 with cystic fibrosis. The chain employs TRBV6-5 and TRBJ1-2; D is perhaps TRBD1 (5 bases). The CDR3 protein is CASSHLPRDGYTF. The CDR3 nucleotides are TGTGCCAGCAGTCACCTTCCCAGGGATGGCTACACCTTC.